The clone carrying this T cell receptor beta chain appeared many times. TCR beta CDR3 regions were amplified from RNA. HTBI primers were employed in a first-round RT-PCR of the TCR CDR3. TCRdb used MiXCR to reprocess the multiplex PCR reads, holding one entry per CDR3 protein. The sample yields about 290,000 distinct CDR3 sequences, over 12% seen once. The CDR3 has 15 residues. The junction had 9 bases not matched to a gene; V was cut back by 6 bases and J by 2 bases. Germline lookup yields CDR1 MNHNS and CDR2 SASEGT. Diagnoses were made from clinical symptoms, serum measures (thyroxine and TRAb), thyroid ultrasound and orbital computed tomography. The entry originates in a study of T cells in Graves' hyperthyroidism and ophthalmopathy. Looking at the study overall: Peripheral blood draws took place at initial diagnosis, ahead of any treatment.

The clonotype originates from a woman between 50 and 59 years old with Graves' hyperthyroidism that later progressed to Graves' ophthalmopathy. The sequenced sample consisted of blood. The chain recombines TRBV6-1 with TRBJ1-2; 7 bases are a match to TRBD1. The CDR3 DNA follows: TGTGCCAGCAGGCAACTACCGACAGGGAACTATGGCTACACCTTC. It encodes CASRQLPTGNYGYTF.